This T cell receptor beta chain stems from a study of CD8+CD57+ T cells in acquired aplastic anemia. Study at large: Across the sorted CD4+ and CD8+ cells, DNA amounts averaged roughly 3 ug.

Study outcomes and limitations: Significance was not reached for CD8+ Simpson's diversity between patients and controls. Over 25 shared CD8+ CDR3s appeared highly expressed within patients' immunodominant clones.

CDR3 and TCR beta VDJ profiling relied on genomic DNA as the template. MiXCR, run by TCRdb on the reads, gives a single entry per CDR3 protein. The table has under 200,000 distinct CDR3 sequences, around 47% seen once. This clonotype occurred many times. The antigen remains undetermined. Sequenced patients had shown CD8+CD57+ cell expansion by flow cytometry. The TCR comes from a human donor with aplastic anemia. The source material was sorted CD4+, CD8+, or CD8+CD57+ T cells (not recorded which) from PBMCs.

DNA of the CDR3: TGCAGTGCTAGAGACGCGCCCCAGGATAACTATGGCTACACCTTC. Protein: CSARDAPQDNYGYTF. This chain links TRBV20-1 with TRBJ1-2; D is undetermined. The CDR3 contains 15 residues. The germline V gene has CDR1 DFQATT and CDR2 SNEGSKA (reference sequence). V lost 0 bases, J lost 1 base, and 12 bases lay in between.